Listed below are T cell receptor beta chains from one sample, sequenced in a study of beta chain features in type 1 diabetes. TCRdb's copy holds only in-frame clones and misses some; the assay was immunoSEQ multiplex PCR. Found here are hundreds of thousands of clones, 15% to 19% of them singletons; the top ten hold 0.093%. Sequenced sample: naive CD4+ T cells from blood. These receptors were taken from a man aged 18-30 years in good health. The CDR3 runs from the conserved cysteine through the conserved F or W. The D gene is left open where the match is weak. Size values are once, few and many counts, or a class for expanded clones, and some rows have none.

TRBJ2-3 | few | - | 14 | TRBV7-3 | TGTGCCAGCAGCTTAATGGAGGATTTAGGGGCGCAGTATTTT | CASSLMEDLGAQYF
TRBJ2-6 | - | TRBD1 | 17 | TRBV7-6 | TGTGCCACCTTGGACAGGGCAATCTCCTCTGGGGCCAACGTCCTGACTTTC | CATLDRAISSGANVLTF
TRBJ2-5 | - | - | 15 | TRBV10-3 | TGTGCCATCAGTGAGTCGGGGACGGCTCAAGGGACCCAGTACTTC | CAISESGTAQGTQYF
TRBJ1-4 | - | TRBD1 | 15 | TRBV25-1 | TGTGCCAGCAGTGACCCCGGGACAGGGGATGAAAAACTGTTTTTT | CASSDPGTGDEKLFF
TRBJ1-4 | - | TRBD1 | 16 | TRBV5-1 | TGCGCCAGCAGCGCCCAAGCCGGGACAGGACATGAAAAACTGTTTTTT | CASSAQAGTGHEKLFF
TRBJ1-5 | - | TRBD1 | 16 | TRBV18 | TGTGCCAGCTCACCCATGGGCAGGGGGAGCAATCAGCCCCAGCATTTT | CASSPMGRGSNQPQHF
TRBJ2-7 | - | TRBD1 | 16 | TRBV28 | TGTGCCAGCAGTCCCCTGGGACAGGCCCCATATACCGAGCAGTACTTC | CASSPLGQAPYTEQYF
TRBJ2-1 | few | TRBD1 | 14 | TRBV29-1 | TGCAGCGTTCGCCGGGACAGGGGGCGAAATGAGCAGTTCTTC | CSVRRDRGRNEQFF
TRBJ2-1 | many | TRBD1 | 11 | TRBV7-9 | TGTGCCAGCAGCCTCCGGGACAGTCGGTTCTTC | CASSLRDSRFF
TRBJ2-7 | few | - | 15 | TRBV7-9 | TGTGCCAGCAGCTTAGACTGGGGGGCCTCCTACGAGCAGTACTTC | CASSLDWGASYEQYF
TRBJ1-1 | few | - | 14 | TRBV15 | TGTGCCACCAGCAGAGACCTGGGGAACACTGAAGCTTTCTTT | CATSRDLGNTEAFF
TRBJ2-5 | - | - | 13 | TRBV5-4 | TGTGCCAGCAGCGCGGGACCACAAGAGACCCAGTACTTC | CASSAGPQETQYF
TRBJ1-4 | few | TRBD1 | 15 | TRBV7-9 | TGTGCCAGCAGCCTCGGGACAGGTCTAAATGAAAAACTGTTTTTT | CASSLGTGLNEKLFF
TRBJ2-7 | few | TRBD1 | 12 | TRBV5-4 | TGTGCCAGCAGCCCCAGGGGGAACGAGCAGTACTTC | CASSPRGNEQYF
TRBJ2-5 | few | - | 15 | TRBV14 | TGTGCCAGCAGCCAGTATCACGGCAGGGCCCAGACCCAGTACTTC | CASSQYHGRAQTQYF
TRBJ1-1 | - | - | 13 | TRBV18 | TGTGCCAGCTCACCAGTTCCGAACACTGAAGCTTTCTTT | CASSPVPNTEAFF
TRBJ2-1 | few | TRBD2 | 15 | TRBV5-8 | TGTGCCAGCAGACTAGCGGGGGCCACCTACAATGAGCAGTTCTTC | CASRLAGATYNEQFF
TRBJ1-2 | - | TRBD1 | 14 | TRBV18 | TGTGCCATCCTGGGGGACAGGGGCGGCTATGGCTACACCTTC | CAILGDRGGYGYTF
TRBJ1-1 | few | TRBD1 | 15 | TRBV10-3 | TGTGCCATCAGTGGTTACAGGGGAGTCGGAACTGAAGCTTTCTTT | CAISGYRGVGTEAFF
TRBJ1-2 | - | - | 15 | TRBV4-3 | TGCGCCAGCAGCCAGGATCCCGGGGGAACCTATGGCTACACCTTC | CASSQDPGGTYGYTF
TRBJ1-4 | - | - | 14 | TRBV25-1 | TGTGCCAGCAGTGAATATTTCCCCACCGGGAAACTGTTTTTT | CASSEYFPTGKLFF
TRBJ1-4 | - | - | 11 | TRBV7-9 | TGTGCCAGCAGCAGGGGGGTGGAACTGTTTTTT | CASSRGVELFF
TRBJ2-1 | - | TRBD2 | 17 | TRBV5-4 | TGTGCCAGCAGCTTGGAGGCGCGCGGGAGGGCCGGGAATGAGCAGTTCTTC | CASSLEARGRAGNEQFF
TRBJ1-2 | - | - | 14 | TRBV30 | TGTGCCGGTTCGTACCCCGGTAGGGGCTATGGCTACACCTTC | CAGSYPGRGYGYTF
TRBJ1-1 | few | TRBD1 | 14 | TRBV19 | TGTGCCAGTAGTTCGGACAGGGCGGCCACTGAAGCTTTCTTT | CASSSDRAATEAFF
TRBJ2-5 | - | - | 16 | TRBV19 | TGTGCCAGTAGTATCCCGCGGCAGGGTGAAGGAGAGACCCAGTACTTC | CASSIPRQGEGETQYF
TRBJ2-6 | - | TRBD2 | 19 | TRBV18 | TGTGCCAGCTCACCAGGAGGACTAGCGGGAGTCTCTGGGGCCAACGTCCTGACTTTC | CASSPGGLAGVSGANVLTF
TRBJ2-2 | - | TRBD1 | 17 | TRBV4-2 | TGTGCCAGCAGCCAAAGCATCTGGACAGGGGGCTTCGGGGAGCTGTTTTTT | CASSQSIWTGGFGELFF
TRBJ2-5 | - | - | 12 | TRBV9 | TGTGCCAGCAGCCCCTCATCCGAGACCCAGTACTTC | CASSPSSETQYF
TRBJ2-5 | - | - | 15 | TRBV4-2 | TGTGCCAGCAGCCAAAGGCTGGGGGGAGAAGAGACCCAGTACTTC | CASSQRLGGEETQYF
TRBJ1-3 | few | - | 15 | TRBV5-1 | TGCGCCAGCAGCTTGGAGGTCAACTCTGGAAACACCATATATTTT | CASSLEVNSGNTIYF
TRBJ2-3 | - | - | 14 | TRBV30 | TGTGCCTGGACCCTCGGGGGGCCCGCAGATACGCAGTATTTT | CAWTLGGPADTQYF
TRBJ1-5 | - | - | 15 | TRBV9 | TGTGCCAGCAGCCCTGGGGGGGGCCGCAATCAGCCCCAGCATTTT | CASSPGGGRNQPQHF
TRBJ2-7 | - | TRBD1 | 12 | TRBV6-5 | TGTGCCAGCACTATCGGACAGGGCGAGCAGTACTTC | CASTIGQGEQYF
TRBJ2-5 | - | - | 15 | TRBV5-4 | TGTGCCAGCAGCTTGGAACCGGGGCGGCAAGAGACCCAGTACTTC | CASSLEPGRQETQYF
TRBJ2-7 | few | TRBD2 | 15 | TRBV9 | TGTGCCAGCAGCAAAAGGGCGGGAGGGAACTACGAGCAGTACTTC | CASSKRAGGNYEQYF
TRBJ1-2 | - | - | 15 | TRBV9 | TGTGCCAGCAGCCCAGACCTAGTGGGTAACTATGGCTACACCTTC | CASSPDLVGNYGYTF
TRBJ1-2 | few | - | 16 | TRBV7-2 | TGTGCCAGCAGCTCTCGGGCTTCAGGGTCTGGCTATGGCTACACCTTC | CASSSRASGSGYGYTF
TRBJ2-3 | - | - | 15 | TRBV7-9 | TGTGCCAGCAGCTTATGGGGGGTCAGCACAGATACGCAGTATTTT | CASSLWGVSTDTQYF
TRBJ1-6 | - | - | 15 | TRBV14 | TGTGCCAGCAGCCAAGCCGAACTTCTTGCAGGCTTCCTCCACTTT | CASSQAELLAGFLHF